One and the same sample provided the 2 T cell receptor beta chains below, sequenced in a study of T cells after yellow fever vaccination. TCRdb re-analysed the 5' RACE reads in MiXCR, keeping a single row per CDR3 protein. This sample yields some 350,000 distinct CDR3 sequences, of which over 4% are seen a single time; roughly 24% belongs to the top ten. Sequences were derived from PBMCs, sampled 5 days after the yellow fever booster vaccination. The receptors shown here come from a man in his late teens or twenties who received the YFV17D yellow fever vaccine.

This clonotype was observed a handful of times. The chain is built from TRBV12-3 or TRBV12-4 and TRBJ1-1; 7 bases are a match to TRBD1. Trimming at V came to 6 bases and at J to 5 bases, leaving 12 bases not matched to a gene. The CDR3 covers 15 residues. CDR3 nucleotides: TGTGCCAGCAGGAGTTCGACAGGGAGGGGAACTGAAGCTTTCTTT. It specifies CASRSSTGRGTEAFF.

At least ten counts were recorded for this clonotype. The chain couples TRBV9 to TRBJ1-2; 9 bases map to TRBD1. V dropped 3 bases and J dropped 7; count of bases not matched to a gene: 7. CDR3 size: 14 residues. In germline, CDR1 is SGDLS, CDR2 YYNGEE. This CDR3 is CASSARDREAGYTF. The CDR3 nucleotides are TGTGCCAGCAGCGCTAGGGACAGGGAGGCTGGCTACACCTTC.